This T cell receptor (beta chain) was identified during a study of blood T cell repertoires in COVID-19. Trimming left V 0 bases short and J 10 bases short, with 13 bases between. The CDR3 consists of 14 residues. Germline CDR1 reads SGHTA; CDR2 reads FQGTGA. The protocol was immunoSEQ multiplex PCR, while the TCRdb copy is restricted to in-frame clones and leaves out a portion. The table records about 130,000 clones, around 86% of them present only once. This chain links TRBV7-3 with TRBJ2-1; D is uncertain. Source material: peripheral blood. The source of this sequence is a man between 60 and 70 years old with acute or convalescent COVID-19. CDR3 in DNA: TGTGCCAGCAGCTTAACTGGCGGCGGTCAAGAGCAGTTCTTC. Translation: CASSLTGGGQEQFF.